These 29 T cell receptor beta chains were sequenced from one sample in a study of OX40 agonist ivuxolimab in advanced cancers. The protocol was immunoSEQ multiplex PCR, while the TCRdb copy is restricted to in-frame clones and leaves out a portion. The sample consists of 9,000 to 15,000 clones, approximately 72% of them appearing once. The source was CD4+ or CD8+ T cells sorted from blood, collected in a trial of the OX40 agonist ivuxolimab. The receptors shown here come from an adult with an advanced solid tumor such as melanoma, head and neck, liver or kidney cancer.

Here the CDR3 DNA reads TGCGCCAGCAGCCAAGAATTAACTGGGACGACTAAAGCTTTCTTT. Its translation is CASSQELTGTTKAFF. This chain uses TRBV4-3 with TRBJ1-1; tentative D call: TRBD1 (5 bases). Trimming stripped 0 bases from V and 9 bases from J, with 17 bases between. Germline V gene lookup returns CDR1 LGHNA and CDR2 YSLEER. The CDR3 consists of 15 residues.

J is TRBJ2-1 and V is TRBV7-8, with 9 bases identical to TRBD1. Unmatched junction bases numbered 9, after V lost 5 bases and J lost 4 bases. This CDR3 spans 16 amino acids. CDR1 is SGHVS, CDR2 FQNEAQ, per germline. CDR3 sequence (DNA): TGTGCCAGCAGCACCACACCGGGACAGGGTTACAATGAGCAGTTCTTC. Residues: CASSTTPGQGYNEQFF.

The rearrangement links TRBV7-8 to TRBJ2-5; a weak D match, TRBD2 (6 bases). V was clipped by 4 bases and J by 4 bases, with 13 bases between them. Germline V gives CDR1 SGHVS, CDR2 FQNEAQ. This CDR3 region has 14 residues. The CDR3 DNA follows: TGTGCCAGCAGCTACGAACTAGCTCTAGAGACCCAGTACTTC. Translated, it gives CASSYELALETQYF.

The CDR3 reads CASTRAPYEQYV. CDR3 bases: TGTGCCAGCACCCGCGCCCCTTACGAGCAGTACGTC. The rearrangement joins TRBV2 to TRBJ2-7; no reliable D call. The V end lost 7 bases, the J end lost 4 bases, and 11 bases lay between the germline ends. The CDR3 length is 12 residues. Germline values: CDR1 SNHLY, CDR2 FYNNEI.

The chain recombines TRBV10-2 with TRBJ1-1; D possibly corresponds to TRBD1 (5 bases). The ends were cut back, 5 bases at V and 1 base at J, with 8 bases in the middle. CDR3 length equals 13 residues. The germline V gene encodes CDR1 WSHSY and CDR2 SAAADI. In nucleotides, the CDR3 is TGCGCCAGCAGTCTCGGGACGAACACTGAAGCTTTCTTT. Residues: CASSLGTNTEAFF.

The V call is TRBV27, the J call TRBJ1-2; tentative D call: TRBD1 (5 bases). V was cut by 6 bases and J by 6 bases, with 26 bases left in between. CDR3 length equals 17 residues. The germline V gene has CDR1 MNHEY and CDR2 SMNVEV (reference sequence). CDR3 DNA: TGTGCCAGCAGCCGTCAGAGATCAGGGTGGGAGGGTGATGGCTACACCTTC. Translation: CASSRQRSGWEGDGYTF.

The V and J genes are TRBV7-7 and TRBJ2-7; 7 bases align to TRBD2. The V gene end was trimmed by 6 bases and the J gene end by 3 bases; junction bases not matched to a gene: 8. CDR3 length: 14 amino acids. The germline gives CDR1 SSHAT, CDR2 FNYEAQ (reference sequence). In DNA form, the CDR3 reads TGTGCCAGCAGTCCCGGACTAGATGGCTACGAGCAGTACTTC. Translated, it gives CASSPGLDGYEQYF.

V and J are TRBV15 and TRBJ1-2; tentatively, D is TRBD1 (5 bases). This CDR3 region has 15 residues. Trimming pared 0 bases from V and 2 bases from J, leaving 10 bases between. Germline V lookup: CDR1 LNHNV, CDR2 YYDKDF (reference sequence). The CDR3 is CATSRDLSGNYGYTF. The CDR3 bases are TGTGCCACCAGCAGAGATCTGTCAGGGAACTATGGCTACACCTTC. Full variable domain (remainder filled in from reference TRBV15 and TRBJ1-2): DAMVIQNPRYQVTQFGKPVTLSCSQTLNHNVMYWYQQKSSQAPKLLFHYYDKDFNNEADTPDNFQSRRPNTSFCFLDIRSPGLGDTAMYLCATSRDLSGNYGYTFGSGTRLTVV.

This clone has a single count. The chain combines TRBV10-2 with TRBJ2-5, with 9 nucleotides matching TRBD2. Near its end, the DNA agrees better with TRBJ2-7, so the J call may be wrong. Looked up from germline, CDR1 is WSHSY and CDR2 is SAAADI. CDR3 length: 17 residues. CDR3: CASSEWGAAGGSYEQYF. The CDR3 DNA reads TGCGCCAGCAGTGAGTGGGGGGCAGCGGGAGGTTCCTACGAGCAGTACTTC.

The rearrangement joins TRBV11-1 to TRBJ1-5, with D possibly being TRBD1 (5 bases). Looked up from germline, CDR1 is SGHAT and CDR2 is FQDESV (reference sequence). The CDR3 is 15 amino acids. V was cut by 5 bases and J by 3 bases, with 14 bases left in between. The CDR3 here is CASSRQGPYNQPQHF. For the CDR3, the DNA is TGTGCCAGCAGCCGGCAGGGACCCTACAATCAGCCCCAGCATTTT.

The CDR3 bases are TGTGCCAGCAGCTTAGGGCCAGGTCCACACACCTCCTATGGCTACACCTTC. Amino acid sequence: CASSLGPGPHTSYGYTF. The rearrangement uses TRBV11-2 and TRBJ1-2; D is unclear. V gave up 1 base and J gave up 4 bases, with 19 bases separating them. The CDR3 runs to 17 residues. Germline V lookup: CDR1 SGHAT, CDR2 FQNNGV.

The V gene is TRBV28, the J gene TRBJ1-6, with D possibly TRBD1 on 5 matching bases. The CDR3 runs 14 residues. Germline values: CDR1 MDHEN, CDR2 SYDVKM. Trimming removed 5 bases from V and 4 bases from J, with 9 bases in between. CDR3: CASSPGIYNSPLHF. In nucleotides, the CDR3 is TGTGCCAGCAGTCCAGGGATTTATAATTCACCCCTCCACTTT.

The V gene is TRBV13, the J gene TRBJ2-7; 7 bases map to TRBD1. The CDR3 contains 15 residues. Losses at the gene ends were 6 bases for V and 3 bases for J; bases not matched to a gene: 11. The germline gives CDR1 PRHDT, CDR2 FYEKMQ (reference sequence). CDR3 sequence reads: CASSSHSTGSYEQYF. The CDR3 coding sequence is TGTGCCAGCAGTTCCCACTCGACAGGGAGCTACGAGCAGTACTTC.

By share, this clone counts as large (0.1 to 1%). The chain links TRBV4-3 to TRBJ2-3; no definite D call. The CDR3 is made up of 14 amino acids. Germline V lookup: CDR1 LGHNA, CDR2 YSLEER. V shed 8 bases and J shed 2 bases, with 14 bases lying between them. The CDR3 DNA follows: TGCGCCAGCGCTGGGTGGGTAAACACAGATACGCAGTATTTT. The encoded protein is CASAGWVNTDTQYF.

The chain employs TRBV27 and TRBJ1-2; D unclear. The CDR3 loop spans 13 amino acids. Germline V lookup: CDR1 MNHEY, CDR2 SMNVEV (reference sequence). Trimming took off 3 bases at V and 4 bases at J, with 9 bases between the two ends. CDR3 bases: TGTGCCAGCAGTTTGGGGTTTAGCTATGGCTACACCTTC. Translating gives CASSLGFSYGYTF.

As regards this clone: The germline gene is not matched at one end of the junction; a read error may be the cause. This CDR3 is also generated by other DNA sequences in the sample. The chain is built from TRBV18 and TRBJ2-5, with D perhaps matching TRBD2 (6 bases). The CDR3 runs to 15 residues. Germline V lookup: CDR1 KGHSH, CDR2 LQKENI. CDR3 amino acids: CASSHYETSHETQYF. The CDR3 bases are TGCGCCAGCTCACATTACGAGACTAGTCACGAGACCCAGTACTTC.

The chain uses TRBV28 and TRBJ2-3; D might be TRBD2 (6 bases). Germline values: CDR1 MDHEN, CDR2 SYDVKM. The CDR3 contains 15 residues. Trimming stripped 6 bases from V and 0 bases from J, with 13 bases between. The CDR3 region has the DNA TGTGCCAGCAGCGGGGACTCCCGGAGCACAGATACGCAGTATTTT. Amino acids: CASSGDSRSTDTQYF.

The chain joins TRBV4-2 to TRBJ2-1, with D unresolved. There are 11 residues in the CDR3. Germline CDR1 LGHNA, CDR2 YNFKEQ. Trimming cost V 1 base and J 6 bases, with 1 base left between them. CDR3 sequence: CASSQGNEQFF. The DNA of the CDR3 is TGTGCCAGCAGCCAAGGCAATGAGCAGTTCTTC.

The CDR3, as DNA: TGTGCCAGCAGCTTATGGAGCAATCAGCCCCAGCATTTT. It is translated as CASSLWSNQPQHF. This chain joins TRBV11-2 and TRBJ1-5; no clear D gene. This CDR3 region has 13 residues. Germline values: CDR1 SGHAT, CDR2 FQNNGV. Trimming shortened V by 2 bases and J by 1 base, and 3 bases separated the two germline ends.

A few counts support this clone. The rearrangement links TRBV11-3 to TRBJ2-3; D perhaps matches TRBD2 (6 bases). Trimming took off 3 bases at V and 0 bases at J, with 13 bases between the two ends. This CDR3 has 16 residues. Germline V gene sequence: CDR1 SGHNT, CDR2 YENEEA. Here the CDR3 reads CASSFGPGTSTDTQYF. For the CDR3, the DNA is TGTGCCAGCAGCTTCGGTCCGGGGACTAGCACAGATACGCAGTATTTT. The full variable domain, with the rest looked up from reference TRBV11-3 and TRBJ2-3, is EAGVVQSPRYKIIEKKQPVAFWCNPISGHNTLYWYLQNLGQGPELLIRYENEEAVDDSQLPKDRFSAERLKGVDSTLKIQPAELGDSAVYLCASSFGPGTSTDTQYFGPGTRLTVL.

The chain combines TRBV14 with TRBJ2-7, with D tentatively TRBD1 or TRBD2 (5 bases each). The V gene's germline CDR1 is SGHDN and CDR2 FVKESK. The CDR3 length is 15 residues. V lost 4 bases, J lost 2 bases, and 15 bases lay in between. The CDR3 spells CASSPNLGRTYEQYF. CDR3 nucleotides: TGTGCCAGCAGCCCAAACCTGGGACGCACCTACGAGCAGTACTTC.

The chain couples TRBV7-8 to TRBJ1-1, with D possibly TRBD1 on 5 matching bases. CDR1 is SGHVS, CDR2 FQNEAQ, per germline. CDR3 length: 14 residues. With 9 bases removed from V and 7 bases from J, the gap between germline ends came to 21 bases. CDR3 region: CASKTRVWGGEAFF. The CDR3 DNA reads TGTGCCAGTAAAACCAGGGTTTGGGGGGGTGAAGCTTTCTTT.

The chain carries TRBV7-3 and TRBJ2-7; possibly TRBD1 for D (6 bases). The ends were cut back, 2 bases at V and 1 base at J, with 9 bases in the middle. CDR3 length: 14 amino acids. Germline V gene data show CDR1 as SGHTA and CDR2 as FQGTGA. The CDR3 region is CASSLGGTSYEQYF. The CDR3 coding sequence is TGTGCCAGCAGCTTAGGTGGGACATCCTACGAGCAGTACTTC.

By sample share, this clone is medium-sized. The CDR3 DNA follows: TGTGCCAGCAGGCTCGGACCAGGGAACAATGAGCAGTTCTTC. As protein: CASRLGPGNNEQFF. J is TRBJ2-1 and V is TRBV27, with a possible D match to TRBD1 (5 bases). The CDR3 has 14 amino acids. V dropped 6 bases and J dropped 5 bases, with 14 bases sitting between them. The germline gives CDR1 MNHEY, CDR2 SMNVEV (reference sequence).

The chain links TRBV10-3 to TRBJ2-7; 9 bases map to TRBD1. From germline, CDR1 is ENHRY and CDR2 SYGVKD. CDR3 length: 15 amino acids. The J segment lost 4 bases and the V segment lost 4 bases, leaving 8 bases of the junction unmatched. The CDR3: CAISVGTGLAYEQYF. In DNA form, the CDR3 reads TGTGCCATCAGTGTAGGGACAGGGCTCGCATACGAGCAGTACTTC.

The chain is built from TRBV7-9 and TRBJ2-1, with a possible D match to TRBD2 (6 bases). Germline V gene data show CDR1 as SEHNR and CDR2 as FQNEAQ (reference sequence). The CDR3 spans 15 residues. Trimming removed 2 bases at V and 3 bases at J, with 11 bases between. In DNA form, the CDR3 reads TGTGCCAGCAGCTTAAACGGACTAAACTACAATGAGCAGTTCTTC. It encodes CASSLNGLNYNEQFF.

V gene TRBV5-4 combines with J gene TRBJ1-1, with D possibly matching TRBD1 (6 bases). The germline gives CDR1 SGHNT, CDR2 YYREEE (reference sequence). V lost 4 bases and J lost 5, with 18 bases in between. The CDR3 contains 15 residues. CDR3 in amino acids: CASSPQGREKTEAFF. For the CDR3, the DNA is TGTGCCAGCAGCCCACAGGGCAGGGAAAAAACTGAAGCTTTCTTT.

The rearrangement links TRBV27 to TRBJ2-2; TRBD2 agrees at 13 bases. This CDR3 is 17 amino acids long. Trimming took 5 bases from V and 6 from J; bases not matched to a gene: 9. Germline V gives CDR1 MNHEY, CDR2 SMNVEV (reference sequence). The CDR3 sequence: CASSLPGLAGKAGELFF. DNA of the CDR3: TGTGCCAGCAGTCTCCCGGGACTAGCGGGAAAAGCCGGGGAGCTGTTTTTT.

The chain employs TRBV7-9 and TRBJ2-7; 9 bases line up with TRBD1. Germline trimming cut 6 bases from V and 3 bases from J; bases unmatched to any gene: 3. The germline gives CDR1 SEHNR, CDR2 FQNEAQ (reference sequence). CDR3 size: 13 residues. The chain's CDR3 is CASSVGQGYEQYF. The CDR3 coding sequence is TGTGCCAGCAGTGTGGGACAGGGCTACGAGCAGTACTTC.